This T cell receptor beta chain was profiled in a study of blood T cell repertoires in COVID-19. About the research overall: From the United States, Italy and Spain came samples of acute and convalescent COVID-19. PBMCs, B-cell-depleted T cells, or T cells provided the cDNA or gDNA that made up the material.

Germline assignment: CDR1 SGDLS and CDR2 YYNGEE. This CDR3 is built from 15 residues. V was clipped by 3 bases and J by 6 bases, with 16 bases between them. Libraries were prepared by immunoSEQ multiplex PCR; TCRdb keeps only in-frame clonotypes and omits some of them. The table records about 480,000 clones, nearly 90% of them present only once. The sequencing sample was made of peripheral blood. This chain connects TRBV9 to TRBJ2-1, with a tentative D call TRBD1 (6 bases). This TCR derives from a man aged 18 to 30 with COVID-19, enrolled during active disease. The CDR3: CASSDSPGQINEQFF. The CDR3 DNA follows: TGTGCCAGCAGCGACTCGCCCGGACAGATCAATGAGCAGTTCTTC.